These 3 T cell receptor beta chains were all obtained from the same sample, sequenced in a study of T and B cells in COVID-19 patients. Each TRB amplification used roughly 220-550 ng of genomic DNA from blood. BIOMED2 TRB-A/B primer pools were used in multiplex TRB PCR. TCRdb passed the multiplex PCR reads through MiXCR, listing each CDR3 protein once. The top ten clones hold approximately 16% of a sample with about 18,000 distinct CDR3 sequences, around a third of them seen once. The source material was blood. These receptors originate from a human donor with active COVID-19.

This chain connects TRBV15 to TRBJ2-7, with D unresolved. The V end lost 0 bases, the J end lost 0 bases, and 6 bases lay between the germline ends. The CDR3 extends over 14 amino acids. Germline-derived CDR1 and CDR2 are LNHNV and YYDKDF (reference sequence). The CDR3: CATSRDSNSYEQYV. CDR3 in DNA: TGTGCCACCAGCAGAGACAGCAACTCCTACGAGCAGTACGTC.

This clonotype appeared once. The rearrangement uses TRBV7-2 and TRBJ2-2; D uncertain. CDR1 is SGHTA and CDR2 is FQGNSA in the germline V gene. CDR3 length: 12 residues. Trimming left V 5 bases short and J 7 bases short, with 8 bases between. CDR3 sequence (DNA): TGTGCCAGCAGCCAGGTGTACGGGGAGCTGTTTTTT. As protein: CASSQVYGELFF.

This clonotype was counted a single time. The chain joins TRBV23-1 to TRBJ2-2; tentative D call: TRBD1 (5 bases). TRBV23-1 is sorted into the ORF group, with uncertain function. The CDR3 contains 15 residues. V lost 8 bases and J 1 base, leaving 14 bases between the germline ends. The CDR3 sequence: CASSRQSWNTGELFF. The CDR3 nucleotides read TGCGCCAGCTCGCGACAGAGCTGGAACACCGGGGAGCTGTTTTTT.